This T cell receptor beta chain was sequenced in a study of patients and donors after allogeneic stem cell transplantation. The CDR3 totals 16 residues. Germline loops: CDR1 SGHTA, CDR2 FQGNSA. V dropped 7 bases and J dropped 7; count of bases not matched to a gene: 11. This clonotype occurred a few times. TCRdb re-derived calls from the RT-PCR reads in MiXCR, one entry per CDR3 protein. The sample consists of about 960,000 distinct CDR3 sequences, about a sixth of them appearing once. This chain connects TRBV7-2 to TRBJ2-2, with TRBD2 matching over 11 bases. This sequence was found in a human donor who was either an allogeneic HSCT recipient or a stem cell or donor lymphocyte infusion donor (not recorded which). It is not recorded whose cells these are; they may come from a transplant donor. Sequencing was carried out using blood, either unsorted or a sorted T cell fraction (not recorded which). Written as DNA, the CDR3 is TGTGCCAGCACCTCATTACTAGCGGGAGTCTACGGGGAGCTGTTTTTT. Amino acid sequence: CASTSLLAGVYGELFF.